The 19 T cell receptor beta chains below all came from one sample that was sequenced in a study of cytomegalovirus exposure and HLA in healthy donors. The PCR was carried out with 60 Vbeta primers and 13 Jbeta primers. TCRdb keeps only in-frame clones here, not all; method: immunoSEQ multiplex PCR. This sample has roughly 110,000 clones; 77% occur once, and the top ten carry 11%. Sequencing was done on a sample of PBMCs. These receptors were obtained from a middle-aged man in good health and CMV-seropositive.

This clone was counted once. Sequence at one end of the junction differs from germline and may be a read error. The genes are TRBV18 and TRBJ1-1, with unresolved D. Germline loops: CDR1 KGHSH, CDR2 LQKENI. The CDR3 has 13 amino acids. DNA of the CDR3: TGTGTCAGCTCACTTCCCGGGAACACTGAAGCTTTCTTT. Protein: CVSSLPGNTEAFF. The complete variable domain, with remaining parts taken from reference TRBV18 and TRBJ1-1, reads NAGVMQNPRHLVRRRGQEARLRCSPMKGHSHVYWYRQLPEEGLKFMVYLQKENIIDESGMPKERFSAEFPKEGPSILRIQQVVRGDSAAYFCVSSLPGNTEAFFGQGTRLTVV.

The chain joins TRBV5-1 to TRBJ1-2; 7 bases map to TRBD1. Germline V gene sequence: CDR1 SGHRS, CDR2 YFSETQ. The CDR3 is made up of 13 amino acids. J gave up 6 bases and V 4 bases, and 6 bases lay outside the gene matches. CDR3 coding DNA: TGCGCCAGCAGCCCACAGCAGGGGGATGGCTACACCTTC. It encodes CASSPQQGDGYTF.

The chain has TRBV2 and TRBJ1-1, with D tentatively TRBD1 (6 bases). CDR3 length equals 13 residues. Per the germline V gene, CDR1 is SNHLY and CDR2 is FYNNEI. V lost 7 bases, J lost 3 bases, and 12 bases lay in between. Written as DNA, the CDR3 is TGTGCCAGCATGGGGGCAAGGGACACTGAAGCTTTCTTT. Encoded protein: CASMGARDTEAFF.

This sequence joins TRBV28 and TRBJ2-7, with D perhaps TRBD2 (6 bases). The CDR3 totals 15 residues. The V end was cut by 3 bases, the J end by 2 bases, with 14 bases between. The V gene's germline CDR1 is MDHEN and CDR2 SYDVKM. The CDR3 nucleotides read TGTGCCAGCAGTTTTTTTGTGCGGGAAACCTACGAGCAGTACTTC. Its translation: CASSFFVRETYEQYF.

This clone was observed a handful of times. This chain connects TRBV6-1 to TRBJ1-2; 7 bases agree with TRBD1. Trimming removed 7 bases from V and 3 bases from J; junction bases left unmatched: 11. The germline V gene encodes CDR1 MNHNS and CDR2 SASEGT. The CDR3 extends over 15 amino acids. CDR3 DNA sequence: TGTGCCAGCAAACCACAGGGGTCCAAACACTATGGCTACACCTTC. Protein product: CASKPQGSKHYGYTF.

V usage is TRBV5-1 and J usage is TRBJ1-2; possibly TRBD1 for D (6 bases). Germline CDR1 and CDR2: SGHRS and YFSETQ. The CDR3 has 13 residues. Trimming stripped 5 bases from V and 4 bases from J, with 12 bases between. As DNA, the CDR3 is TGCGCCAGCAGATGGACAGTCTTCTATGGCTACACCTTC. It encodes CASRWTVFYGYTF.

The chain recombines TRBV15 with TRBJ1-2; D unclear. Between the trimmed V and J ends, which lost 1 base and 8 bases, there was a span of 23 bases. This CDR3 comprises 17 residues. Per germline, CDR1 LNHNV and CDR2 YYDKDF (reference sequence). CDR3 in amino acids: CATSRVTLPGPKSGYTF. CDR3 in DNA: TGTGCCACCAGCAGAGTTACACTCCCGGGTCCTAAAAGCGGCTACACCTTC.

The chain employs TRBV18 and TRBJ1-5, with 9 bases that match TRBD1. The CDR3 covers 15 residues. With V trimmed by 6 bases and J by 6 bases, 9 bases remained unmatched. Germline assignment: CDR1 KGHSH and CDR2 LQKENI. The CDR3 sequence: CASSGGQGTGQPQHF. Here the CDR3 DNA reads TGTGCCAGCTCGGGCGGACAGGGGACGGGTCAGCCCCAGCATTTT. Full variable domain (missing parts from reference TRBV18 and TRBJ1-5): NAGVMQNPRHLVRRRGQEARLRCSPMKGHSHVYWYRQLPEEGLKFMVYLQKENIIDESGMPKERFSAEFPKEGPSILRIQQVVRGDSAAYFCASSGGQGTGQPQHFGDGTRLSIL.

The chain has TRBV6-6 and TRBJ1-1, with D perhaps TRBD1 (6 bases). Trimming removed 7 bases from V and 3 bases from J, with 15 bases in between. Germline V CDR1 and CDR2: MNHNY, SVGAGI (reference sequence). The CDR3 covers 14 residues. The CDR3 sequence is CASNNQGYDTEAFF. The DNA of the CDR3 is TGTGCCAGCAACAACCAGGGGTATGACACTGAAGCTTTCTTT.

This clone was counted only a few times. J is TRBJ2-2 and V is TRBV19; 9 bases fit TRBD1. The germline V gene has CDR1 LNHDA and CDR2 SQIVND (reference sequence). CDR3 size: 16 residues. J gave up 4 bases and V 5 bases, and 8 bases lay outside the gene matches. CDR3 sequence reads: CASSVTPGQGTGELFF. In DNA, the CDR3 is TGTGCCAGTAGTGTTACACCGGGACAGGGCACCGGGGAGCTGTTTTTT.

The chain combines TRBV5-1 with TRBJ1-1, with D unresolved. V shed 0 bases and J shed 3 bases, with 15 bases lying between them. This CDR3 has 16 residues. Germline lookup yields CDR1 SGHRS and CDR2 YFSETQ. Here the CDR3 DNA reads TGCGCCAGCAGCTTGGCCCCAGGCCTATCGGACACTGAAGCTTTCTTT. Encoded protein: CASSLAPGLSDTEAFF.

V is TRBV6-6 and J is TRBJ1-2, with D possibly TRBD1 on 5 matching bases. CDR1 is MNHNY, CDR2 SVGAGI, per germline (reference sequence). V was trimmed by 2 bases and J by 8 bases, leaving 15 bases between them. The CDR3 loop spans 14 amino acids. This chain's CDR3 is CASSYSSGAGGYTF. CDR3 nucleotide sequence: TGTGCCAGCAGTTACAGTTCCGGGGCGGGGGGCTACACCTTC.

This CDR3 reads CASSDGPLEQYF. CDR3 bases: TGTGCCAGCAGTGATGGGCCCCTTGAGCAGTACTTC. The genes are TRBV2 and TRBJ2-7, with D unresolved. The CDR3 totals 12 residues. V was shortened by 3 bases and J by 7 bases, with 10 bases between the two germline ends. The germline gives CDR1 SNHLY, CDR2 FYNNEI.

V usage is TRBV27 and J usage is TRBJ1-4; tentative D call: TRBD1 (6 bases). CDR1 is MNHEY, CDR2 SMNVEV, per germline (reference sequence). This CDR3 is 15 amino acids long. Trimming stripped 3 bases from V and 4 bases from J, with 12 bases between. CDR3 sequence (DNA): TGTGCCAGCAGTTTCAGTTCCAGGGGTAATGAAAAACTGTTTTTT. Translation: CASSFSSRGNEKLFF.

V usage is TRBV13 and J usage is TRBJ1-5, with TRBD1 matching 9 bases. Losses at the gene ends were 5 bases for V and 0 bases for J; bases not matched to a gene: 8. Germline V gives CDR1 PRHDT, CDR2 FYEKMQ (reference sequence). The length of the CDR3 is 17 residues. As DNA, the CDR3 is TGTGCCAGCAGCCAACGACAGGGGGGACATAGCAATCAGCCCCAGCATTTT. Protein product: CASSQRQGGHSNQPQHF.

The chain joins TRBV27 to TRBJ1-1, with D hard to call. Trimming stripped 5 bases from V and 1 base from J, with 17 bases between. The length of the CDR3 is 16 residues. Looked up from germline, CDR1 is MNHEY and CDR2 is SMNVEV (reference sequence). This CDR3 is CASSQRPLGGNTEAFF. CDR3 sequence (DNA): TGTGCCAGCAGTCAGAGGCCGCTTGGAGGGAACACTGAAGCTTTCTTT.

The chain employs TRBV27 and TRBJ1-5; 11 nucleotides match TRBD1. Trimming removed 3 bases from V and 11 bases from J; junction bases left unmatched: 18. In germline, CDR1 is MNHEY, CDR2 SMNVEV (reference sequence). The CDR3 spans 18 residues. The CDR3 sequence is CASSLSPFRTGGALSQHF. CDR3 DNA: TGTGCCAGCAGTTTGTCTCCCTTTCGGACAGGGGGCGCATTATCCCAGCATTTT.

This chain joins TRBV11-2 and TRBJ2-5; weak D call: TRBD2 (6 bases). Germline CDR1 and CDR2: SGHAT and FQNNGV. CDR3 length: 16 residues. V lost 5 bases and J lost 2, with 18 bases in between. CDR3 sequence (DNA): TGTGCCAGCAGCCCCCGGCCTCAGGGACTGCAAGAGACCCAGTACTTC. It codes for CASSPRPQGLQETQYF.

V usage is TRBV2 and J usage is TRBJ2-1; D may be TRBD2 (6 bases). The V and J ends lost 2 bases and 12 bases respectively, with 17 bases between them. The CDR3 is 14 residues long. Germline V gene data show CDR1 as SNHLY and CDR2 as FYNNEI. CDR3: CASSEIVGRWGQFF. In DNA, the CDR3 is TGTGCCAGCAGTGAAATCGTCGGGAGATGGGGGCAGTTCTTC.